The rows below give T cell receptor beta chains drawn from one sample of a study of vaccination and CD4 T cells after COVID-19. MiXCR was run by TCRdb on the PCR reads, yielding one entry per CDR3 protein. The sample contains about 20,000 distinct CDR3 sequences, roughly three fifths of which appear only once. For these TCRs, the target antigens are not known. The source material was CD4+ T cells from blood, cultured in vitro, sampled after SARS-CoV-2 vaccination. All receptors come from a human donor who had recovered from COVID-19. CDR3s include the opening cysteine and the closing phenylalanine or tryptophan. D genes are given only for firm matches. Size values are once, few and many counts, or a class for expanded clones, and some rows have none.

v_gene: TRBV6-1
j_gene: TRBJ1-5
abundance: few
d_gene: .
CDR3aa: CASSVTGNQPQHF
CDR3nt: TGTGCCAGCAGTGTGACGGGTAATCAGCCCCAGCATTTT

v_gene: TRBV20-1
j_gene: TRBJ1-2
abundance: few
d_gene: TRBD1
CDR3aa: CSARDRGWHGYTF
CDR3nt: TGCAGTGCTAGAGACAGGGGGTGGCATGGCTACACCTTC

v_gene: TRBV2
j_gene: TRBJ2-1
abundance: .
d_gene: TRBD2
CDR3aa: CASSEGRLAGDNEQFF
CDR3nt: TGTGCCAGCAGTGAAGGAAGACTAGCGGGGGACAATGAGCAGTTCTTC

v_gene: TRBV20-1
j_gene: TRBJ2-1
abundance: .
d_gene: .
CDR3aa: CSARRANRSSYNEQFF
CDR3nt: TGCAGTGCTAGACGGGCGAACCGCAGCTCCTACAATGAGCAGTTCTTC

v_gene: TRBV20-1
j_gene: TRBJ1-6
abundance: .
d_gene: .
CDR3aa: CSAMELNSPLHF
CDR3nt: TGCAGTGCTATGGAGCTAAATTCACCCCTCCACTTT

v_gene: TRBV11-3
j_gene: TRBJ2-7
abundance: .
d_gene: TRBD2
CDR3aa: CASSDRLAGGSYEQYF
CDR3nt: TGTGCCAGCAGCGACCGACTAGCGGGAGGGAGCTACGAGCAGTACTTC

v_gene: TRBV7-2
j_gene: TRBJ2-1
abundance: .
d_gene: .
CDR3aa: CASSRDRSSYNEQFF
CDR3nt: TGTGCCAGCTCCAGGGATAGGAGCTCCTACAATGAGCAGTTCTTC

v_gene: TRBV6-1
j_gene: TRBJ1-2
abundance: few
d_gene: .
CDR3aa: CASSALTASNYGYTF
CDR3nt: TGTGCCAGCAGTGCACTGACAGCATCTAACTATGGCTACACCTTC

v_gene: TRBV19
j_gene: TRBJ2-7
abundance: .
d_gene: .
CDR3aa: CASRAGQGDEQYF
CDR3nt: TGTGCCAGTAGGGCGGGGCAGGGCGACGAGCAGTACTTC

v_gene: TRBV6-1
j_gene: TRBJ2-7
abundance: few
d_gene: .
CDR3aa: CASSGRERRRSDLYEQYF
CDR3nt: TGTGCCAGCAGTGGTAGGGAAAGGAGGAGGTCGGACCTCTACGAGCAGTACTTC

v_gene: TRBV5-4
j_gene: TRBJ1-1
abundance: .
d_gene: TRBD1
CDR3aa: CASSLGQGTGGTEAFF
CDR3nt: TGTGCCAGCAGCTTGGGACAGGGGACGGGCGGCACTGAAGCTTTCTTT

v_gene: TRBV28
j_gene: TRBJ1-5
abundance: .
d_gene: .
CDR3aa: CASREGIISNQPQHF
CDR3nt: TGTGCCAGCAGGGAGGGGATCATCAGCAATCAGCCCCAGCATTTT

v_gene: TRBV7-8
j_gene: TRBJ2-7
abundance: .
d_gene: TRBD1
CDR3aa: CASSLSGGYEQYF
CDR3nt: TGTGCCAGCAGCTTGTCAGGGGGCTACGAGCAGTACTTC

v_gene: TRBV2
j_gene: TRBJ2-3
abundance: .
d_gene: TRBD2
CDR3aa: CASRRLAGVKDTQYF
CDR3nt: TGTGCCAGCAGACGACTAGCGGGAGTTAAAGATACGCAGTATTTT

v_gene: TRBV7-6
j_gene: TRBJ2-3
abundance: .
d_gene: .
CDR3aa: CASSFMMTPRETQYF
CDR3nt: TGTGCCAGCAGCTTTATGATGACCCCACGGGAGACGCAGTATTTT

v_gene: TRBV7-2
j_gene: TRBJ1-1
abundance: few
d_gene: TRBD1
CDR3aa: CASSFDRANTEAFF
CDR3nt: TGTGCCAGCAGCTTCGACAGGGCCAACACTGAAGCTTTCTTT

v_gene: TRBV28
j_gene: TRBJ2-7
abundance: few
d_gene: TRBD1
CDR3aa: CASYGGAGQGLYEQYF
CDR3nt: TGTGCCAGTTATGGGGGTGCGGGACAGGGGTTGTACGAGCAGTACTTC

v_gene: TRBV20-1
j_gene: TRBJ1-5
abundance: .
d_gene: .
CDR3aa: CSARQAGDQPQHF
CDR3nt: TGCAGTGCAAGACAGGCCGGGGATCAGCCCCAGCATTTT

v_gene: TRBV11-3
j_gene: TRBJ1-6
abundance: few
d_gene: .
CDR3aa: CASSLYVNNSPLHF
CDR3nt: TGTGCCAGCAGCTTATATGTGAATAATTCACCCCTCCACTTT

v_gene: TRBV29-1
j_gene: TRBJ1-2
abundance: once
d_gene: .
CDR3aa: CSVEDQPQGRYGYTF
CDR3nt: TGCAGCGTTGAAGATCAACCCCAAGGGCGCTATGGCTACACCTTC

v_gene: TRBV7-2
j_gene: TRBJ2-4
abundance: .
d_gene: TRBD2
CDR3aa: CASSLEGRGIWDIQYF
CDR3nt: TGTGCCAGCAGCTTAGAAGGGCGGGGGATATGGGACATTCAGTACTTC

v_gene: TRBV11-3
j_gene: TRBJ1-2
abundance: once
d_gene: TRBD1
CDR3aa: CASSFGTANYGYTF
CDR3nt: TGTGCCAGCAGCTTTGGGACAGCTAACTATGGCTACACCTTC

v_gene: TRBV28
j_gene: TRBJ1-5
abundance: few
d_gene: .
CDR3aa: CASSSGRGDYSNQPQHF
CDR3nt: TGTGCCAGCAGCTCCGGCCGGGGCGACTATAGCAATCAGCCCCAGCATTTT

v_gene: TRBV2
j_gene: TRBJ2-2
abundance: .
d_gene: .
CDR3aa: CASSEVQGSGELFF
CDR3nt: TGTGCCAGCAGTGAAGTGCAGGGGTCCGGGGAGCTGTTTTTT

v_gene: TRBV30
j_gene: TRBJ1-5
abundance: .
d_gene: .
CDR3aa: CAWSQEAANNQPQHF
CDR3nt: TGTGCCTGGAGTCAGGAGGCAGCTAATAATCAGCCCCAGCATTTT

v_gene: TRBV20-1
j_gene: TRBJ2-3
abundance: once
d_gene: .
CDR3aa: CSARQGGDTQYF
CDR3nt: TGCAGTGCTAGACAGGGGGGAGATACGCAGTATTTT

v_gene: TRBV27
j_gene: TRBJ1-5
abundance: few
d_gene: .
CDR3aa: CASSLNGQSNQPQHF
CDR3nt: TGTGCCAGCAGCTTAAACGGACAGAGCAATCAGCCCCAGCATTTT

v_gene: TRBV25-1
j_gene: TRBJ1-1
abundance: .
d_gene: .
CDR3aa: CASSEVGGGTEAFF
CDR3nt: TGTGCCAGCAGTGAAGTAGGGGGAGGGACTGAAGCTTTCTTT

v_gene: TRBV7-6
j_gene: TRBJ2-1
abundance: .
d_gene: .
CDR3aa: CASSTSGPYNEQFF
CDR3nt: TGTGCCAGCAGCACCAGCGGGCCCTACAATGAGCAGTTCTTC

v_gene: TRBV12-3/TRBV12-4
j_gene: TRBJ2-2
abundance: .
d_gene: TRBD1
CDR3aa: CASSLDRGGGELFF
CDR3nt: TGTGCCAGCAGCCTTGACAGGGGAGGCGGGGAGCTGTTTTTT

v_gene: TRBV7-8
j_gene: TRBJ2-7
abundance: few
d_gene: TRBD1
CDR3aa: CASSQDRVWGEQYF
CDR3nt: TGTGCCAGCAGCCAAGACAGGGTTTGGGGCGAGCAGTACTTC